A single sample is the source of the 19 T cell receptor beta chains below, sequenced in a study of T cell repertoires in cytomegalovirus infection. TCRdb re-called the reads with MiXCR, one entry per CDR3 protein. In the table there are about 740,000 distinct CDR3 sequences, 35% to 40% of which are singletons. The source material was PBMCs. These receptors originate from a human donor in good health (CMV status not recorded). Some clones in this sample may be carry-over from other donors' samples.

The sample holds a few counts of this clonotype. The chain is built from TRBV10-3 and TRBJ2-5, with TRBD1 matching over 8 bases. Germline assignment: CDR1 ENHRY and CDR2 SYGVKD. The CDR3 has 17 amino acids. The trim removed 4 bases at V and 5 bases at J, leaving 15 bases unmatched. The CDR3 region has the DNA TGTGCCATCAGTGGTGACAGGGGCACTAAATACGGGGAGACCCAGTACTTC. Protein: CAISGDRGTKYGETQYF.

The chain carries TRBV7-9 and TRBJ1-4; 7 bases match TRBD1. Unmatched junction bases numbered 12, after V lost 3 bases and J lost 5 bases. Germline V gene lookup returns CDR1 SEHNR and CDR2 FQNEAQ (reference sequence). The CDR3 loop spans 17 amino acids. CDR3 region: CASSFGLEGASNEKLFF. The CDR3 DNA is TGTGCCAGCAGCTTCGGTTTAGAGGGGGCGTCAAATGAAAAACTGTTTTTT.

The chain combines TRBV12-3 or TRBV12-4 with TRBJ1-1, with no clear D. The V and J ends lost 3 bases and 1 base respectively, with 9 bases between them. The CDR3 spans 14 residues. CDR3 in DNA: TGTGCCAGCAGTTTCAACAATAAGAACACTGAAGCTTTCTTT. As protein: CASSFNNKNTEAFF.

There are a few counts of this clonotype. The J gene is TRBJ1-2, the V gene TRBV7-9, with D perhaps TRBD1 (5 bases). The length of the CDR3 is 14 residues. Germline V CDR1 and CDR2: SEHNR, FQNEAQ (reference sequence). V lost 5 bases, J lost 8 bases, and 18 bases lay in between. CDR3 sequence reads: CASSPTGPQDGYTF. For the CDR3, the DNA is TGTGCCAGCAGCCCGACGGGGCCCCAGGACGGCTACACCTTC.

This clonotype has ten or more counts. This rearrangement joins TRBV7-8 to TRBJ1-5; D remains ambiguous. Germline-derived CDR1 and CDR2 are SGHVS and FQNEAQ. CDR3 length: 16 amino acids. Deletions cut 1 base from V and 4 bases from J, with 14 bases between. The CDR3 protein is CASSLGRTRRNQPQHF. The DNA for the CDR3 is TGTGCCAGCAGCTTAGGGAGGACCCGTCGGAATCAGCCCCAGCATTTT.

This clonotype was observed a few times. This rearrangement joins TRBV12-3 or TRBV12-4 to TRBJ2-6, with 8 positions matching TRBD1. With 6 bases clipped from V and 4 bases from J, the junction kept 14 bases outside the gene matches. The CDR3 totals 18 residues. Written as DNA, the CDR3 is TGTGCCAGCAGGTGGGGAGGACAGGGCTCGTTCGGGGCCAACGTCCTGACTTTC. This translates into CASRWGGQGSFGANVLTF.

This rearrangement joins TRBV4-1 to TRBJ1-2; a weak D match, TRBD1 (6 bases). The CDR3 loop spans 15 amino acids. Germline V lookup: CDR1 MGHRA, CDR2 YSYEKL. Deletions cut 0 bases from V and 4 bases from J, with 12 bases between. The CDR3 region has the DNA TGCGCCAGCAGCCAAGAAGGGGGGGCCGGCTATGGCTACACCTTC. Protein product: CASSQEGGAGYGYTF.

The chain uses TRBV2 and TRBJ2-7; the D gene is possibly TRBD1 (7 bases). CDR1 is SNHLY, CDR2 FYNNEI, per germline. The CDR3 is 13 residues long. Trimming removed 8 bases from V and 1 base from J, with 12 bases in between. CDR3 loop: CASGGTVSYEQYF. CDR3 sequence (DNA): TGTGCCAGCGGAGGGACAGTTTCCTACGAGCAGTACTTC.

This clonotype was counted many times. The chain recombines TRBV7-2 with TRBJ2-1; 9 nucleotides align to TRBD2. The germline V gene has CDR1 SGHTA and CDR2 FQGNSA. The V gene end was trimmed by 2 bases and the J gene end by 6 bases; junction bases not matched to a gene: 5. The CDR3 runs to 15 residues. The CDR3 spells CASSLQLAGRNEQFF. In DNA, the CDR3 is TGTGCCAGCAGCTTACAACTAGCGGGCCGCAATGAGCAGTTCTTC.

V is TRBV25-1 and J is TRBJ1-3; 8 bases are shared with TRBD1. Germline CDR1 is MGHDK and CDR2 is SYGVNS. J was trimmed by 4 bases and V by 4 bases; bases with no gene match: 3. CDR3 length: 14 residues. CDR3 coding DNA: TGTGCCAGCAGTGCACGGACAGGGGGAAACACCATATATTTT. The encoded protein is CASSARTGGNTIYF. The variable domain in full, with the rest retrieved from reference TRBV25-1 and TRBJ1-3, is EADIYQTPRYLVIGTGKKITLECSQTMGHDKMYWYQQDPGMELHLIHYSYGVNSTEKGDLSSESTVSRIRTEHFPLTLESARPSHTSQYLCASSARTGGNTIYFGEGSWLTVV.

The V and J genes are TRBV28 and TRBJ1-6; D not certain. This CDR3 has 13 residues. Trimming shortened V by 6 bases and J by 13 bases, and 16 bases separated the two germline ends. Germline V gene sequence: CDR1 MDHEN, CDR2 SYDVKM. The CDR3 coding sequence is TGTGCCAGCAGCCCCAGGACCCTGGTGCCCCTCCACTTT. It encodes CASSPRTLVPLHF.

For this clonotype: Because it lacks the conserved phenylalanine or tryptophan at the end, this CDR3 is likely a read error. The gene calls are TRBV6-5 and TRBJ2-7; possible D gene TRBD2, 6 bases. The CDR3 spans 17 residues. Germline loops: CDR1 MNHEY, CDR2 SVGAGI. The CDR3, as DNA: TGTGCCCGCAGTTACTCGAGGACGGAGGGGTCTCCCTACGAGCAGTACATC. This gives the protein CARSYSRTEGSPYEQYI.

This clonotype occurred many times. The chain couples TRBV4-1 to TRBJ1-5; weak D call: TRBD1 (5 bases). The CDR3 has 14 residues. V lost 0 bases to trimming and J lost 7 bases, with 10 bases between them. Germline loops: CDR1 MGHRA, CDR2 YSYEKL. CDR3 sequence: CASSQDAGGQPQHF. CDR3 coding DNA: TGCGCCAGCAGCCAAGATGCCGGGGGACAGCCCCAGCATTTT.

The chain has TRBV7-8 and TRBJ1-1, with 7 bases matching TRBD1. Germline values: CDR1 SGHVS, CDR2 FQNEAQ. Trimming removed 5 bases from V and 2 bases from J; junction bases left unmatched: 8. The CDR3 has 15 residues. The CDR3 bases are TGTGCCAGCAGCCCACTGGGACAGCCAAACACTGAAGCTTTCTTT. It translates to CASSPLGQPNTEAFF.

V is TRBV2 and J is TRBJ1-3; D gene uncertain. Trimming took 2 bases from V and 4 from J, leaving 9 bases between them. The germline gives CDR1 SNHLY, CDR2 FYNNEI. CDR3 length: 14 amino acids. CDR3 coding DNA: TGTGCCAGCAGTGAAAACTCAAAGGGAAACACCATATATTTT. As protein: CASSENSKGNTIYF.

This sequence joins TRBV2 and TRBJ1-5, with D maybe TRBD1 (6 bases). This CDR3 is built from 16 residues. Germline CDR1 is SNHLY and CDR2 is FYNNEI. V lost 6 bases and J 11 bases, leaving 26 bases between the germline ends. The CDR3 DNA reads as TGTGCCAGCAGCCTGGCGGTTGTTAGGGCTGGACAGACCCAGCATTTT. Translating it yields CASSLAVVRAGQTQHF. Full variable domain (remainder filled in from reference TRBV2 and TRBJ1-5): EPEVTQTPSHQVTQMGQEVILRCVPISNHLYFYWYRQILGQKVEFLVSFYNNEISEKSEIFDDQFSVERPDGSNFTLKIRSTKLEDSAMYFCASSLAVVRAGQTQHFGDGTRLSIL.

Here the CDR3 DNA reads TGTGCCAGCAGGTCGCCCGGAGAGACCCAGTACTTC. Encoded protein: CASRSPGETQYF. The rearrangement uses TRBV7-9 and TRBJ2-5; no firm D call. There are 12 residues in the CDR3. Germline values: CDR1 SEHNR, CDR2 FQNEAQ (reference sequence). V lost 6 bases and J lost 4, with 9 bases in between.

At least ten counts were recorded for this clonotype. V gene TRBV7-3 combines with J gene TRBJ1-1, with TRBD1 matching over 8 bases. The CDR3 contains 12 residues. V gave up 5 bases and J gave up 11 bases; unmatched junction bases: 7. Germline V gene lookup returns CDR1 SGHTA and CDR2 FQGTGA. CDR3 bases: TGTGCCAGCAGCCTGACAGGGGCGGAGGCTTTCTTT. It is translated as CASSLTGAEAFF.

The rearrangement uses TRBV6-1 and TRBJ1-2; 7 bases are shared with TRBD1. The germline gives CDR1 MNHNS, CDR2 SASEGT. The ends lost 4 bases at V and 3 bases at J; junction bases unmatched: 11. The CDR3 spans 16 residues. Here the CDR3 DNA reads TGTGCCAGCAGTGCGTCTACAGGGGCATCTTACTATGGCTACACCTTC. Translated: CASSASTGASYYGYTF.